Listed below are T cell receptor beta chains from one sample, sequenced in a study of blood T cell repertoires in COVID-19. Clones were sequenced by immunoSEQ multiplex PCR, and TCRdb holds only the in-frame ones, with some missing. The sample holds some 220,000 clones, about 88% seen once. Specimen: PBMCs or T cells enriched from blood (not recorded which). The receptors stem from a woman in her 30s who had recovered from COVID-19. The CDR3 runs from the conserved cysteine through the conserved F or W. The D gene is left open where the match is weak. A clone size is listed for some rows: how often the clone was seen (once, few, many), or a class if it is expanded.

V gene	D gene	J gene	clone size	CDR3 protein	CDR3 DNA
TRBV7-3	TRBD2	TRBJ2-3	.	CASSPSGGGAVDTQYF	TGTGCCAGCAGCCCCTCGGGCGGGGGGGCCGTAGATACGCAGTATTTT
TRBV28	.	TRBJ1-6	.	CASSSSGAGNSPLHF	TGTGCCAGCAGTTCATCAGGGGCCGGTAATTCACCCCTCCACTTT
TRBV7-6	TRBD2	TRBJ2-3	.	CASSLSGGTDTQYF	TGTGCCAGCAGCTTAAGCGGGGGCACAGATACGCAGTATTTT
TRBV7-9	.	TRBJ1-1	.	CASSLVEEGTEAFF	TGTGCCAGCAGCTTAGTTGAGGAGGGCACTGAAGCTTTCTTT
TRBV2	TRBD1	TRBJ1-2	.	CASSGQGNYGYTF	TGTGCCAGCAGTGGACAGGGGAACTATGGCTACACCTTC
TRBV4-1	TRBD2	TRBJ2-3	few	CASSQDMLLAGGRDTQYF	TGCGCCAGCAGCCAAGACATGTTACTAGCGGGGGGTAGGGATACGCAGTATTTT
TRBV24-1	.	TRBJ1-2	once	CATSDSSRGVGYTF	TGTGCCACCAGTGATTCGTCCCGGGGGGTAGGCTACACCTTC
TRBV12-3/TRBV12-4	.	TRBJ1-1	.	CASSFGGGTEAFF	TGTGCCAGCAGTTTTGGGGGAGGGACTGAAGCTTTCTTT
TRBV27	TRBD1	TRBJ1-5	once	CASSLAGQGRLDGQPQHF	TGTGCCAGCAGTTTAGCAGGACAGGGGAGATTAGATGGGCAGCCCCAGCATTTT
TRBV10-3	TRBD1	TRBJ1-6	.	CAISDPGQGNSPLHF	TGTGCCATCAGTGACCCCGGACAGGGGAATTCACCCCTCCACTTT
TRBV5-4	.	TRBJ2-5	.	CASSGQGYQETQYF	TGTGCCAGCAGCGGGCAGGGATACCAAGAGACCCAGTACTTC
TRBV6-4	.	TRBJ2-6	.	CASSDSTSSGSGANVLTF	TGTGCCAGCAGTGACTCGACTAGTTCTGGCTCTGGGGCCAACGTCCTGACTTTC
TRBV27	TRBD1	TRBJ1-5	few	CASSLGQGQQPQHF	TGTGCCAGCAGTTTGGGACAGGGGCAACAGCCCCAGCATTTT
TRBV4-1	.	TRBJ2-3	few	CASSQGNAGITDTQYF	TGCGCCAGCAGCCAAGGTAACGCGGGGATCACAGATACGCAGTATTTT
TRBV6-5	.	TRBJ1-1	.	CASNPAHLIPEAFF	TGTGCCAGCAACCCCGCACATTTAATCCCTGAAGCTTTCTTT
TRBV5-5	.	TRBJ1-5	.	CASSQEGGNQPQHF	TGTGCCAGCAGCCAAGAGGGCGGCAATCAGCCCCAGCATTTT
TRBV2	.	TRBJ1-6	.	CASTPSSYNSPLHF	TGTGCCAGCACCCCCAGCTCCTATAATTCACCCCTCCACTTT
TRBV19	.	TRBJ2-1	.	CASSNLRSGPEQFF	TGTGCCAGTAGTAACCTCCGGTCAGGGCCTGAGCAGTTCTTC
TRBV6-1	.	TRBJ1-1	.	CASSEAPGVLLMNTEAFF	TGTGCCAGCAGTGAAGCGCCAGGGGTCCTCCTTATGAACACTGAAGCTTTCTTT
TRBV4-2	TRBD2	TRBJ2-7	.	CASSPSGYSYEQYF	TGTGCCAGCAGCCCTAGCGGGTACTCCTACGAGCAGTACTTC
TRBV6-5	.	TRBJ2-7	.	CASWRSGSYEQYF	TGTGCCAGCTGGAGAAGCGGGTCCTACGAGCAGTACTTC
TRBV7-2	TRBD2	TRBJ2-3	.	CASSSQGLAVVDTQYF	TGTGCCAGCAGCTCCCAGGGACTAGCTGTGGTGGATACGCAGTATTTT
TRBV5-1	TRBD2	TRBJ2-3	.	CASSLAVGTKTDTQYF	TGCGCCAGCAGCTTGGCGGTGGGGACTAAGACAGATACGCAGTATTTT
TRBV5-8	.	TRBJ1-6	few	CASSPSGLSPLHF	TGTGCCAGCAGCCCCAGTGGGCTTTCACCCCTCCACTTT
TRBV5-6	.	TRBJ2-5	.	CASSLPDIQETQYF	TGTGCCAGCAGCTTACCAGACATCCAAGAGACCCAGTACTTC
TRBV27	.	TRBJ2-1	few	CASIRRSDSLLSSYNEQFF	TGTGCCAGCATCCGTAGGTCCGACAGTTTACTTAGCTCCTACAATGAGCAGTTCTTC
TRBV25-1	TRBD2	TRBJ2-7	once	CATQAGGKYEQYF	TGTGCCACCCAAGCGGGGGGCAAGTACGAGCAGTACTTC
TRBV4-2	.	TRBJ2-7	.	CASSQDALVNEQYF	TGTGCCAGCAGCCAAGATGCGCTAGTCAACGAGCAGTACTTC
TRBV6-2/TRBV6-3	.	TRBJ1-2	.	CASSYFRGANYGYTF	TGTGCCAGCAGTTACTTTCGCGGAGCCAACTATGGCTACACCTTC
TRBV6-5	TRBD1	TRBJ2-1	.	CASVGTGLNEQFF	TGTGCCAGCGTCGGGACAGGCCTCAATGAGCAGTTCTTC
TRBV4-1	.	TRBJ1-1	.	CASSQTYRTVNTEAFF	TGCGCCAGCAGCCAAACTTACAGGACCGTGAACACTGAAGCTTTCTTT
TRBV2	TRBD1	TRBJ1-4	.	CASSERGGQGLGKLFF	TGTGCCAGCAGTGAAAGGGGGGGACAGGGGCTCGGAAAACTGTTTTTT
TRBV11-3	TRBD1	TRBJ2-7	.	CASSPGTGPANEQYF	TGTGCCAGCAGCCCCGGGACAGGTCCGGCTAACGAGCAGTACTTC
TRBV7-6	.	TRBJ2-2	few	CASSLSQGGTGELFF	TGTGCCAGCAGCTTATCTCAGGGGGGAACCGGGGAGCTGTTTTTT
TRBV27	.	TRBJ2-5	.	CASSFGGRQTQYF	TGTGCCAGCAGCTTCGGGGGGCGACAGACCCAGTACTTC
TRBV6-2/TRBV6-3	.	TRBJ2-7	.	CASSYRVQDVYEQYF	TGTGCCAGCAGTTACAGGGTACAGGACGTCTACGAGCAGTACTTC